A single TCR beta chain is shown here with its context. As yet, its antigen is unknown. Trimming removed 5 bases at V and 2 bases at J, with 17 bases between. This CDR3 has 16 amino acids. Germline lookup yields CDR1 SEHNR and CDR2 FQNEAQ (reference sequence). The sample belongs to a study of CD8 T cells in ankylosing spondylitis. General study points: Blood of patients with ankylosing spondylitis appeared to be characterized by a TCR beta motif of eight highly homologous variants.

TCRdb independently ran MiXCR on the 5' RACE reads; one entry per CDR3 protein. The table lists a few hundred thousand distinct CDR3 sequences, roughly 8% of them singletons, with about 14% in the top ten. V and J are TRBV7-9 and TRBJ2-3; D possibly corresponds to TRBD2 (5 bases). The sequenced sample was blood, either unsorted or a sorted T cell fraction (not recorded which). The receptor was isolated from a male donor with ankylosing spondylitis. In DNA, the CDR3 is TGTGCCAGCAGCACCCCAACTAGAGGATCCACAGATACGCAGTATTTT. Translated, it gives CASSTPTRGSTDTQYF.